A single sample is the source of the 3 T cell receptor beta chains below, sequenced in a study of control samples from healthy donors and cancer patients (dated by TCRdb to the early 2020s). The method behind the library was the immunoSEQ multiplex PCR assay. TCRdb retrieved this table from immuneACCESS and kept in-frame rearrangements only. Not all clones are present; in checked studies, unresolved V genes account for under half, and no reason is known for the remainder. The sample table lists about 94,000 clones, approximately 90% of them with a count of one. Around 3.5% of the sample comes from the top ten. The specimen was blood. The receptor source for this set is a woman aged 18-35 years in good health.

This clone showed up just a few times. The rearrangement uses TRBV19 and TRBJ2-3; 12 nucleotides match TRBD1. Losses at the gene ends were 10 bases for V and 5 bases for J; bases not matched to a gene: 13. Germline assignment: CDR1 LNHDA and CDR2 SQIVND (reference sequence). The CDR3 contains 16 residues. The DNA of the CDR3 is TGTGCCACTAATTTGGGGGACAGGGGGCTTAAAGATACGCAGTATTTT. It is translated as CATNLGDRGLKDTQYF.

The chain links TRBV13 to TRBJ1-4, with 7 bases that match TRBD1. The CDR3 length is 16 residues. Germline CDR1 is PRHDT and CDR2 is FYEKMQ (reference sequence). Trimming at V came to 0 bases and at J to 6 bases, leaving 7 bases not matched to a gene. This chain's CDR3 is CASSLGIYRGYEKLFF. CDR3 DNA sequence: TGTGCCAGCAGCTTAGGAATCTACAGGGGATATGAAAAACTGTTTTTT.

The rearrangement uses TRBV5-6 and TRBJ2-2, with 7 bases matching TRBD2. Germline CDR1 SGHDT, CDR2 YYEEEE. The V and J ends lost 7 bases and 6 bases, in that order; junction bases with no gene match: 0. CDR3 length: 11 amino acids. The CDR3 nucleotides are TGTGCCAGCGGGGGGGCCGGGGAGCTGTTTTTT. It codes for CASGGAGELFF.